This T cell receptor (beta chain) was captured in a study of T cell responses to AZD1222 COVID-19 vaccine. Study at large: Analysis merged second doses at about 4 or about 12 weeks. The study, taken as a whole, reports: Repertoires were collected only later (after the peak T cell response had occurred). Only a handful of AZD1222 recipients, several in all, had baseline seropositivity. Clonal diversity may have been underestimated in mostly white British donors.

To note about this clone: What it binds is not known.

V was pared by 7 bases and J by 3 bases, with 15 bases between. Germline V lookup: CDR1 MDHEN, CDR2 SYDVKM. The CDR3 is made up of 14 amino acids. The repertoire was sequenced with immunoSEQ multiplex PCR; TCRdb's copy has only in-frame clones and lacks some. The repertoire holds approximately 98,000 clones, about 82% seen once, with 3% to 4% in the top ten. The chain carries TRBV28 and TRBJ1-1; tentatively, D is TRBD1 (6 bases). This material consisted of peripheral blood, taken on day 0 of AZD1222 vaccination. The TCR sequence derives from an adult in good health. CDR3 loop: CASIGGNRDTEAFF. CDR3 sequence (DNA): TGTGCCAGCATCGGGGGGAACAGGGACACTGAAGCTTTCTTT. The full variable domain, rest sourced from reference TRBV28 and TRBJ1-1, is DVKVTQSSRYLVKRTGEKVFLECVQDMDHENMFWYRQDPGLGLRLIYFSYDVKMKEKGDIPEGYSVSREKKERFSLILESASTNQTSMYLCASIGGNRDTEAFFGQGTRLTVV.